The 20 T cell receptor beta chains listed next were all sequenced from one sample in a study of shared clonotypes between healthy human individuals. Produced via immunoSEQ multiplex PCR; TCRdb's table is partial and in-frame only. The table includes about 1 million clones, about 75% detected once. Sequenced sample: memory CD4+ T cells sorted from blood. Sample subset: CD45RA-negative fraction. The source is a young man in good health.

The rearrangement uses TRBV6-1 and TRBJ1-5; D might be TRBD1 (5 bases). The CDR3 is made up of 12 amino acids. Germline CDR1 and CDR2: MNHNS and SASEGT. Trimming took off 3 bases at V and 9 bases at J, with 9 bases between the two ends. Here the CDR3 reads CASSEGVRPQHF. The CDR3 coding sequence is TGTGCCAGCAGTGAGGGGGTGAGGCCCCAGCATTTT.

The chain carries TRBV7-2 and TRBJ2-7; D may be TRBD1 (6 bases). The CDR3 runs to 16 residues. The germline CDR1 and CDR2 sequences are SGHTA and FQGNSA. V lost 1 base and J 0 bases, leaving 13 bases between the germline ends. The CDR3 region has the DNA TGTGCCAGCAGCTTAGGCCCAACAGGGACCTCCTACGAGCAGTACTTC. As protein: CASSLGPTGTSYEQYF.

The chain joins TRBV2 to TRBJ1-3; TRBD1 agrees at 7 bases. The CDR3 runs 16 residues. CDR1 SNHLY and CDR2 FYNNEI come from the germline V gene. V trimming: 4 bases; J trimming: 1 base; junction bases outside the gene matches: 7. Here the CDR3 DNA reads TGTGCCAGCAGTGGACCCGGGACAGAGTCTGGAAACACCATATATTTT. It yields the protein CASSGPGTESGNTIYF.

The rearrangement links TRBV5-6 to TRBJ2-5, with D possibly being TRBD2 (7 bases). Germline assignment: CDR1 SGHDT and CDR2 YYEEEE. The V end lost 5 bases, the J end lost 5 bases, and 22 bases lay between the germline ends. The CDR3 is made up of 16 amino acids. CDR3 amino acids: CASSQIGGPTRETQYF. The DNA for the CDR3 is TGTGCCAGCAGTCAGATCGGGGGGCCCACCCGGGAGACCCAGTACTTC.

The chain employs TRBV27 and TRBJ2-7; 7 nucleotides agree with TRBD2. V shed 1 base and J 0 bases; nucleotides not matched to a gene: 3. Germline values: CDR1 MNHEY, CDR2 SMNVEV (reference sequence). CDR3 length: 15 amino acids. The CDR3 nucleotides read TGTGCCAGCAGTTTATACGGGACTACCTCCTACGAGCAGTACTTC. Amino acid sequence: CASSLYGTTSYEQYF.

This sequence joins TRBV4-1 and TRBJ2-3; the D is unclear. CDR3 length equals 16 residues. Germline V gives CDR1 MGHRA, CDR2 YSYEKL. V lost 0 bases and J 2 bases, leaving 12 bases between the germline ends. The CDR3 bases are TGCGCCAGCAGCCAAGAATTTTTGGGATCCACAGATACGCAGTATTTT. It specifies CASSQEFLGSTDTQYF.

This chain joins TRBV4-3 and TRBJ2-3, with a weak D call TRBD2 (5 bases). Trimming shortened V by 3 bases and J by 0 bases, and 13 bases separated the two germline ends. The V gene's germline CDR1 is LGHNA and CDR2 YSLEER. This CDR3 contains 16 residues. The CDR3 spells CASSQGSPTSTDTQYF. CDR3 in DNA: TGCGCCAGCAGCCAGGGGAGTCCGACTAGCACAGATACGCAGTATTTT.

This chain links TRBV5-6 with TRBJ1-2, with no clear D. Germline-derived CDR1 and CDR2 are SGHDT and YYEEEE. The CDR3 runs to 16 residues. The V and J ends lost 0 bases and 0 bases respectively, with 12 bases between them. This chain's CDR3 is CASSLEGSIANYGYTF. DNA of the CDR3: TGTGCCAGCAGCTTGGAAGGCTCAATCGCTAACTATGGCTACACCTTC. The full variable domain, in which reference TRBV5-6 and TRBJ1-2 provide the parts outside the CDR3, is DAGVTQSPTHLIKTRGQQVTLRCSPKSGHDTVSWYQQALGQGPQFIFQYYEEEERQRGNFPDRFSGHQFPNYSSELNVNALLLGDSALYLCASSLEGSIANYGYTFGSGTRLTVV.

The gene calls are TRBV27 and TRBJ1-6; 7 bases match TRBD1. The CDR3 is made up of 16 amino acids. V lost 3 bases to trimming and J lost 11 bases; unmatched junction nucleotides: 13. The V gene's germline CDR1 is MNHEY and CDR2 SMNVEV (reference sequence). Here the CDR3 DNA reads TGTGCCAGCAGTTTCAAGCAGACAGGGCGGGTCGCACCCCTCCACTTT. This sequence encodes CASSFKQTGRVAPLHF.

This clone was observed once. This chain links TRBV7-6 with TRBJ1-1; D gene ambiguous. The CDR3 totals 14 residues. Germline loops: CDR1 SGHVS, CDR2 FNYEAQ. The germline V and J ends were trimmed by 2 bases and 1 base, with 8 bases remaining between them. The DNA for the CDR3 is TGTGCCAGCAGCTTACTCTCACAGAACACTGAAGCTTTCTTT. Its protein product is CASSLLSQNTEAFF.

A single count supports this clone. Other DNA sequences in the sample encode the same CDR3. The rearrangement links TRBV20-1 to TRBJ2-7; unclear D gene. Germline values: CDR1 DFQATT, CDR2 SNEGSKA (reference sequence). The V gene lost 3 bases and the J gene lost 4 bases, with 7 bases spanning the gap. The CDR3 is made up of 11 amino acids. In nucleotides, the CDR3 is TGCAGTGCTAGTGACGGATACGAGCAGTACTTC. Encoded protein: CSASDGYEQYF.

The chain links TRBV10-3 to TRBJ2-3; the match to TRBD2 covers 9 bases. This CDR3 contains 16 residues. Germline values: CDR1 ENHRY, CDR2 SYGVKD. The junction had 5 bases not matched to a gene; V was cut back by 2 bases and J by 2 bases. The CDR3 region has the DNA TGTGCCATCAGTGAGGTAGTAGCGGGGGCCACAGATACGCAGTATTTT. It yields the protein CAISEVVAGATDTQYF.

The rearrangement joins TRBV5-1 to TRBJ1-1; no definite D call. CDR3 size: 14 residues. The V gene lost 5 bases and the J gene lost 2 bases, with 13 bases spanning the gap. The germline V gene has CDR1 SGHRS and CDR2 YFSETQ. The CDR3 nucleotides read TGCGCCAGCAGGAGGGCACTGGGAAACACTGAAGCTTTCTTT. It specifies CASRRALGNTEAFF.

The chain carries TRBV6-6 and TRBJ1-2; perhaps TRBD1 as D (5 bases). With 6 bases removed from V and 6 bases from J, the gap between germline ends came to 11 bases. CDR3 length: 12 residues. Looked up from germline, CDR1 is MNHNY and CDR2 is SVGAGI (reference sequence). The CDR3 DNA reads as TGTGCCAGCAGCGTCGCAGGGAATGGCTACACCTTC. Translation: CASSVAGNGYTF.

In this sample, this clone turned up a few times. J is TRBJ2-1 and V is TRBV4-1; 13 nucleotides match TRBD2. The CDR3 runs 20 residues. V lost 4 bases and J lost 3; bases outside the gene matches: 15. Per germline, CDR1 MGHRA and CDR2 YSYEKL. The CDR3 coding sequence is TGCGCCAGCAGCCTCCCCCTACTAGCGGGGGGGCCCAGGCGCTACAATGAGCAGTTCTTC. It codes for CASSLPLLAGGPRRYNEQFF.

The V and J genes are TRBV19 and TRBJ1-6; perhaps TRBD1 as D (5 bases). Trimming removed 0 bases from V and 6 bases from J, with 12 bases in between. The CDR3 covers 16 residues. Germline assignment: CDR1 LNHDA and CDR2 SQIVND (reference sequence). The CDR3 protein is CASSIDLAGTNSPLHF. The CDR3 DNA reads TGTGCCAGTAGTATAGATCTGGCAGGGACTAATTCACCCCTCCACTTT.

This rearrangement joins TRBV28 to TRBJ1-2; 11 nucleotides agree with TRBD1. Per germline, CDR1 MDHEN and CDR2 SYDVKM. The CDR3 loop spans 15 amino acids. V dropped 4 bases and J dropped 5; count of bases not matched to a gene: 6. CDR3 sequence: CASSSEGQGEYGYTF. The DNA of the CDR3 is TGTGCCAGCAGTTCAGAGGGACAGGGGGAGTATGGCTACACCTTC.

The chain is built from TRBV7-9 and TRBJ2-6; TRBD1 aligns across 10 bases. The CDR3 runs 19 residues. V lost 5 bases, J lost 0 bases, and 10 bases stayed unmatched. Per germline, CDR1 SEHNR and CDR2 FQNEAQ (reference sequence). The CDR3, as DNA: TGTGCCAGCAGCCTCGCCTCCGGGACAGGGGCCTCTGGGGCCAACGTCCTGACTTTC. This translates into CASSLASGTGASGANVLTF.

This rearrangement joins TRBV30 to TRBJ1-5; a possible D gene is TRBD1 (6 bases). The germline V gene has CDR1 GTSNPN and CDR2 SVGIG (reference sequence). V was cut by 4 bases and J by 0 bases, with 10 bases left in between. This CDR3 has 14 amino acids. DNA of the CDR3: TGTGCCTGGACAGGAGGGGGTAGCAATCAGCCCCAGCATTTT. It is translated as CAWTGGGSNQPQHF.

The table lists this clone with a few counts. This chain joins TRBV20-1 and TRBJ2-5; weak D call: TRBD2 (6 bases). This CDR3 is built from 11 residues. V lost 3 bases and J 13 bases, leaving 15 bases between the germline ends. The germline gives CDR1 DFQATT, CDR2 SNEGSKA (reference sequence). This chain's CDR3 is CSARGREGGYF. CDR3 in DNA: TGCAGTGCTAGGGGGCGGGAAGGAGGGTACTTC.